The sequence of this T cell receptor beta chain was determined in a study of T-cell reconstitution after alpha-beta-depleted transplantation in children. This clonotype was found many times. Unique molecular identifiers were incorporated during preparation of the TCRbeta library. TCRdb called the PCR reads again in MiXCR, with one record for every CDR3 protein. Here the sample spans about 230,000 distinct CDR3 sequences, 9.7% being singletons. The sample here was PBMCs from the stem cell graft donor, taken from the stem cell graft. The sequence came from a human donor who donated a stem cell graft to a child with SCID.

For the CDR3, the DNA is TGTGCCAGCAGCTTGCAACAGGGTAACTATGGCTACACCTTC. Encoded protein: CASSLQQGNYGYTF. The chain carries TRBV5-4 and TRBJ1-2, with a weak D call TRBD1 (6 bases). The ends were cut back, 1 base at V and 1 base at J, with 8 bases in the middle. CDR3 length: 14 amino acids. The V gene's germline CDR1 is SGHNT and CDR2 YYREEE (reference sequence).